The TCR beta chain described here comes from a study of T cell repertoires in cytomegalovirus infection. For the study at large: Recently identified HLA-C-restricted CMV epitopes and well-studied HLA-B-restricted CMV epitopes were used by the study. It was the public TCR beta signatures that indicated both CMV infection and matching HLA type.

The CDR3 has 16 amino acids. CDR1 SGHTA and CDR2 FQGNSA come from the germline V gene. V lost 5 bases and J 7 bases, leaving 21 bases between the germline ends. MiXCR, applied by TCRdb to the reads, yields one record per CDR3 protein. This table holds about 470,000 distinct CDR3 sequences, about two fifths found once. Comment on this clonotype: The antigen is unknown.

Overall study findings and caveats: The ex vivo response was dominated by HLA-C-restricted CMV-specific TCR beta clonotypes. Frequencies of public TCR beta families were cumulated, and this identified carriers of CMV plus the relevant HLA.

The origin of this receptor is a human donor in good health (CMV status not recorded). Some clones in this sample may be carry-over from other donors' samples. The material sequenced was cultured PBMCs, taken from culture after CMV antigen stimulation. V usage is TRBV7-2 and J usage is TRBJ1-5; D is possibly TRBD1 (5 bases). For the CDR3, the DNA is TGTGCCAGCAGCCCTCAGGGCAGTGGGGCAGGACAGCCCCAGCATTTT. It codes for CASSPQGSGAGQPQHF.